This TCR beta chain was observed in a study of blood T cell repertoires in COVID-19. The assay was immunoSEQ multiplex PCR, and TCRdb's table has in-frame clones only and misses some. The sample consists of about 97,000 clones, approximately 90% of them appearing once. The CDR3 contains 16 residues. Per germline, CDR1 SNHLY and CDR2 FYNNEI. V lost 2 bases and J 6 bases, leaving 16 bases between the germline ends. The V gene is TRBV2, the J gene TRBJ2-2, with D possibly TRBD1 on 5 matching bases. Sequences were obtained from peripheral blood. This receptor was obtained from a woman aged 50 to 60 with COVID-19, enrolled during active disease. This CDR3 is CASSELHRRVAGELFF. CDR3 DNA: TGTGCCAGCAGTGAACTCCACCGCAGGGTTGCCGGGGAGCTGTTTTTT.